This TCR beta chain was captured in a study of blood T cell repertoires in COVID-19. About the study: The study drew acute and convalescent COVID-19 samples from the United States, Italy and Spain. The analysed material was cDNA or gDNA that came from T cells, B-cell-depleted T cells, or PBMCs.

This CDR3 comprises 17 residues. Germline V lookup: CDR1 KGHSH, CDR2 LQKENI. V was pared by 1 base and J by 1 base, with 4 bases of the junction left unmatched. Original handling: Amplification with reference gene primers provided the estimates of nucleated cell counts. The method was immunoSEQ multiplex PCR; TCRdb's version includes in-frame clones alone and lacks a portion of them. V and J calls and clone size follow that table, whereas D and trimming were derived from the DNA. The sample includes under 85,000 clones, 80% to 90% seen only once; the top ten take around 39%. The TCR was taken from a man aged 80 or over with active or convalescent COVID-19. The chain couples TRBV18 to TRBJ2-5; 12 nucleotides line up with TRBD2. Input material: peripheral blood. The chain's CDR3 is CASSPRGLAGLQETQYF. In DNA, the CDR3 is TGTGCCAGCTCACCACGTGGACTAGCGGGGCTCCAAGAGACCCAGTACTTC.